This is a list of T cell receptor beta chains from one sample in a study of blood T cell repertoires in COVID-19. TCRdb's table, derived via immunoSEQ multiplex PCR, lists solely in-frame clones and lacks some. The sample includes around 170,000 clones, around 88% of them seen just once. The sample consisted of peripheral blood. The receptors were sampled from a young woman with acute or convalescent COVID-19. The CDR3 runs from the conserved cysteine through the conserved F or W. A D gene is named only where the DNA matches it firmly. Expanded clones get a size class; other rows say once, few or many, or leave the size out.

D gene,clone size,J gene,V gene,CDR3 protein,CDR3 DNA
TRBD1,NA,TRBJ2-2,TRBV5-1,CATGQGPNTGELFF,TGCGCCACCGGACAGGGACCGAACACCGGGGAGCTGTTTTTT
NA,NA,TRBJ1-1,TRBV28,CASSVPIPGDEAFF,TGTGCCAGCAGTGTACCAATACCGGGAGATGAAGCTTTCTTT
TRBD1,NA,TRBJ1-5,TRBV27,CASSGTAYQPQHF,TGTGCCAGCTCCGGGACAGCCTATCAGCCCCAGCATTTT
TRBD2,few,TRBJ2-1,TRBV28,CASSLSGGRAYNEQFF,TGTGCCAGCAGTTTATCAGGCGGGAGAGCCTACAATGAGCAGTTCTTC
NA,NA,TRBJ1-1,TRBV6-1,CASSEVGAEAFF,TGTGCCAGCAGTGAGGTAGGGGCTGAAGCTTTCTTT
TRBD1,few,TRBJ1-1,TRBV7-8,CASSFRGTGLVLTEAFF,TGTGCCAGCAGCTTTAGAGGGACAGGGTTAGTATTAACTGAAGCTTTCTTT
NA,NA,TRBJ2-2,TRBV12-5,CASGLRRLSGTPNTGELFF,TGTGCTAGTGGTTTGAGAAGACTCTCCGGGACACCGAACACCGGGGAGCTGTTTTTT
NA,NA,TRBJ1-4,TRBV28,CASSFATRWGFELFF,TGTGCCAGCAGTTTCGCGACTAGGTGGGGATTTGAACTGTTTTTT
TRBD2,NA,TRBJ2-3,TRBV6-5,CASRPTSGSADTQYF,TGTGCCAGCAGGCCGACTAGCGGGAGTGCAGATACGCAGTATTTT
NA,NA,TRBJ1-2,TRBV5-6,CASSALLSPNYGYTF,TGTGCCAGCAGCGCCCTTTTGAGCCCGAACTATGGCTACACCTTC
NA,few,TRBJ1-2,TRBV28,CASSSPGQSDYGYTF,TGTGCCAGCAGCTCACCCGGACAGTCGGACTATGGCTACACCTTC
NA,few,TRBJ2-1,TRBV28,CASSLYPDYNEQFF,TGTGCCAGCAGTTTATATCCAGACTACAATGAGCAGTTCTTC
TRBD2,NA,TRBJ2-7,TRBV28,CASLGTRTYEQYF,TGTGCCAGCCTTGGGACTAGGACCTACGAGCAGTACTTC
NA,NA,TRBJ2-3,TRBV27,CASSPWTGVDTQYF,TGTGCCAGCAGTCCCTGGACCGGGGTTGATACGCAGTATTTT
NA,NA,TRBJ1-5,TRBV30,CAWSVRGGLAQHF,TGTGCCTGGAGTGTACGGGGGGGCCTGGCCCAGCATTTT
NA,NA,TRBJ1-2,TRBV25-1,CASSESDYGYTF,TGTGCCAGCAGTGAATCAGACTATGGCTACACCTTC
TRBD1,few,TRBJ1-6,TRBV5-1,CASSQGQGDSPLHF,TGCGCCAGCAGCCAGGGACAGGGGGATTCACCCCTCCACTTT
NA,once,TRBJ2-6,TRBV7-6,CASSLLASAGANVLTF,TGTGCCAGCAGCTTATTGGCTAGCGCTGGGGCCAACGTCCTGACTTTC
NA,NA,TRBJ2-7,TRBV27,CASRLAGPRYEQYF,TGTGCCAGCAGGTTGGCAGGCCCCCGCTACGAGCAGTACTTC
TRBD1,NA,TRBJ2-1,TRBV19,CASKDRPGTGRHEQFF,TGTGCCAGTAAGGATCGGCCCGGGACAGGGCGGCATGAGCAGTTCTTC
NA,NA,TRBJ1-5,TRBV28,CASSPGRSGVNQPQHF,TGTGCCAGCAGTCCCGGTAGGTCGGGGGTCAATCAGCCCCAGCATTTT
TRBD2,NA,TRBJ2-3,TRBV28,CASSLFGLAGDTQYF,TGTGCCAGCAGTTTATTCGGACTAGCGGGAGATACGCAGTATTTT
TRBD1,NA,TRBJ1-2,TRBV27,CASKSRGTEFGYTF,TGTGCCAGCAAGTCAAGAGGGACAGAGTTTGGCTACACCTTC
TRBD1,NA,TRBJ2-1,TRBV7-8,CASSDRVKNYEQFF,TGTGCCAGCAGCGACAGGGTAAAGAACTATGAGCAGTTCTTC
TRBD1,once,TRBJ1-6,TRBV6-5,CASGQGHSPLHF,TGTGCCAGTGGACAGGGTCATTCACCCCTCCACTTT
TRBD2,NA,TRBJ2-1,TRBV18,CASSPLTSGILNEQFF,TGTGCCAGCTCACCGCTGACTAGCGGGATTTTGAATGAGCAGTTCTTC
NA,NA,TRBJ2-7,TRBV5-3,CARSRVQYF,TGTGCCAGAAGCCGGGTGCAGTACTTC
TRBD1,NA,TRBJ2-2,TRBV7-8,CASSPDRADTGELFF,TGTGCCAGCAGCCCCGACAGGGCGGACACCGGGGAGCTGTTTTTT
NA,NA,TRBJ1-2,TRBV6-5,CATGDRPYGYTF,TGTGCTACCGGCGACAGACCCTATGGCTACACCTTC
NA,NA,TRBJ1-6,TRBV5-1,CASSQSPQASSYNSPLHF,TGCGCCAGCAGCCAGTCCCCACAGGCCAGCTCCTATAATTCACCCCTCCACTTT
NA,NA,TRBJ2-7,TRBV28,CASSLGQSGSYEQYF,TGTGCCAGCAGTTTAGGACAGTCGGGCTCCTACGAGCAGTACTTC
NA,NA,TRBJ1-1,TRBV28,CASCRSTEAFF,TGTGCCAGTTGCCGGAGCACTGAAGCTTTCTTT
NA,NA,TRBJ1-1,TRBV12-3/TRBV12-4,CASSRDSKAFF,TGTGCCAGCAGTCGTGACAGCAAAGCTTTCTTT
NA,NA,TRBJ2-7,TRBV11-2,CASSRNLYEQYF,TGTGCCAGCAGCCGTAACTTATACGAGCAGTACTTC
NA,many,TRBJ2-7,TRBV5-4,CASSLLSGLAYEQYF,TGTGCCAGCAGCTTGTTATCCGGACTGGCCTACGAGCAGTACTTC
NA,NA,TRBJ1-6,TRBV3-1/TRBV3-2,CASSQVVGDSPLHF,TGTGCCAGCAGCCAAGTTGTGGGAGACTCACCCCTCCACTTT
NA,NA,TRBJ2-3,TRBV30,CAWGVRVTQYF,TGTGCCTGGGGAGTGAGGGTTACGCAGTATTTT
TRBD1,NA,TRBJ1-3,TRBV5-1,CASSPDRYSGNTIYF,TGCGCCAGCAGCCCGGACAGGTACTCCGGAAACACCATATATTTT
NA,NA,TRBJ1-2,TRBV15,CATSRELGREDYGYTF,TGTGCCACCAGCAGAGAGTTGGGCCGGGAAGACTATGGCTACACCTTC
NA,NA,TRBJ1-6,TRBV5-1,CASKEGTNNSPLHF,TGCGCCAGCAAAGAGGGGACAAATAATTCACCCCTCCACTTT
TRBD2,NA,TRBJ2-3,TRBV28,CASWTSGMGASTDTQYF,TGTGCCAGCTGGACTAGCGGGATGGGGGCTAGCACAGATACGCAGTATTTT
NA,NA,TRBJ1-2,TRBV2,CASSVGYGANYGYTF,TGTGCCAGCAGTGTTGGATATGGAGCGAACTATGGCTACACCTTC
NA,once,TRBJ2-7,TRBV14,CASSQVLGVISGEQYF,TGTGCCAGCAGCCAAGTCCTAGGGGTGATATCGGGCGAGCAGTACTTC
TRBD2,NA,TRBJ2-1,TRBV4-1,CASSQVAGGMNEQFF,TGCGCCAGCAGCCAAGTGGCGGGAGGAATGAATGAGCAGTTCTTC
NA,NA,TRBJ2-3,TRBV20-1,CSARDGYTQYF,TGCAGTGCTAGAGATGGCTATACGCAGTATTTT
NA,NA,TRBJ2-4,TRBV20-1,CSASGFGIQYF,TGCAGTGCTAGCGGTTTCGGCATTCAGTACTTC
NA,NA,TRBJ1-6,TRBV18,CASSPSTTVEDSPLHF,TGTGCCAGCTCACCGAGTACGACAGTAGAGGATTCACCCCTCCACTTT
TRBD2,few,TRBJ2-3,TRBV29-1,CSSVWLAGSADTQYF,TGCAGCTCTGTATGGCTAGCGGGATCCGCCGATACGCAGTATTTT
NA,NA,TRBJ2-7,TRBV2,CASSEFTGASYEQYF,TGTGCCAGCAGTGAATTCACAGGAGCCTCCTACGAGCAGTACTTC
NA,NA,TRBJ2-2,TRBV2,CASSAWTRNTGELFF,TGTGCCAGCAGTGCCTGGACACGGAACACCGGGGAGCTGTTTTTT
NA,NA,TRBJ1-5,TRBV12-3/TRBV12-4,CASSFAGNQPQHF,TGTGCCAGCAGTTTTGCGGGCAATCAGCCCCAGCATTTT